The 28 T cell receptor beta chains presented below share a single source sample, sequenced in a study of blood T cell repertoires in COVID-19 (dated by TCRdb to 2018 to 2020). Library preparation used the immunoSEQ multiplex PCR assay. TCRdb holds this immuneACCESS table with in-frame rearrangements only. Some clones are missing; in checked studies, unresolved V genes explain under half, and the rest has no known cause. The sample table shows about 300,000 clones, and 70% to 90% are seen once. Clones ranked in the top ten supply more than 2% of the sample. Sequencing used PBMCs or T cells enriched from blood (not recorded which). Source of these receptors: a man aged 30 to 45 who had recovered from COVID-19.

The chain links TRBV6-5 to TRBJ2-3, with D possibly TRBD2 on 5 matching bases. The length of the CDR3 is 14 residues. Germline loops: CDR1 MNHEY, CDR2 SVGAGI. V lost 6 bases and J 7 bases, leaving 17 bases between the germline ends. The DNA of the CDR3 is TGTGCCAGCAGCCTGAACGGGGTTCATCATACGCAGTATTTT. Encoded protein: CASSLNGVHHTQYF.

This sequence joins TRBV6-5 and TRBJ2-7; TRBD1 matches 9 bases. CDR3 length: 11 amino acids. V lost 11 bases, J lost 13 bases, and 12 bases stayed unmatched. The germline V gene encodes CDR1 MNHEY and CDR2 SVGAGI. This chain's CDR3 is CAATGPGQGYF. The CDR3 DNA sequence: TGTGCCGCTACCGGGCCGGGACAGGGATACTTC.

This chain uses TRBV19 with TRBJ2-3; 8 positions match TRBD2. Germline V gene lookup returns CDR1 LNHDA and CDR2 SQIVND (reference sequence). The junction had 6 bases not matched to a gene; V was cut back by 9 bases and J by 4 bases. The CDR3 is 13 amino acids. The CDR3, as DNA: TGTGCCAGCACAGGACTAGCACCAGATACGCAGTATTTT. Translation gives CASTGLAPDTQYF.

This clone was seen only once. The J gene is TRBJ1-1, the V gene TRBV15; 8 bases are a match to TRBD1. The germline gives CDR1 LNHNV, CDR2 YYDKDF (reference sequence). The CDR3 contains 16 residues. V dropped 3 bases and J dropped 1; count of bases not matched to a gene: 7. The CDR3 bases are TGTGCCACCAGCAGGGACAGGGTCGGGAGGAACACTGAAGCTTTCTTT. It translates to CATSRDRVGRNTEAFF.

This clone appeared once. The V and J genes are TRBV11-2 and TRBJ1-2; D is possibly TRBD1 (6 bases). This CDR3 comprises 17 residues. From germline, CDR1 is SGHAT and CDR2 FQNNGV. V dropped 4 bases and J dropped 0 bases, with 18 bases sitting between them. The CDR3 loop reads CASSSVRGNQANYGYTF. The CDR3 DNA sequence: TGTGCCAGCAGCTCCGTGAGGGGGAACCAAGCTAACTATGGCTACACCTTC. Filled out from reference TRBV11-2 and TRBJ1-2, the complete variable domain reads EAGVAQSPRYKIIEKRQSVAFWCNPISGHATLYWYQQILGQGPKLLIQFQNNGVVDDSQLPKDRFSAERLKGVDSTLKIQPAKLEDSAVYLCASSSVRGNQANYGYTFGSGTRLTVV.

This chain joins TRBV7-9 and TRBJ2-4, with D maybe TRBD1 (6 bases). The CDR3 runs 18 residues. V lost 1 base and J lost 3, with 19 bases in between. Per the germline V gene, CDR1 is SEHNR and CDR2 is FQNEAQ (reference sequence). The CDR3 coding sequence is TGTGCCAGCAGCTTAGTTCTCGGGACACAAGGTCGCAAAAACATTCAGTACTTC. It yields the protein CASSLVLGTQGRKNIQYF.

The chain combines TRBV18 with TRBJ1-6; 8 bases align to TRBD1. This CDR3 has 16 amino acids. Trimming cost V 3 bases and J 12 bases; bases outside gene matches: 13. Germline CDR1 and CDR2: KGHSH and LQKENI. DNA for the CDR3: TGTGCCAGCTCACCCACTACCGGGACAGGCGGCGGACCCCTCCACTTT. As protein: CASSPTTGTGGGPLHF.

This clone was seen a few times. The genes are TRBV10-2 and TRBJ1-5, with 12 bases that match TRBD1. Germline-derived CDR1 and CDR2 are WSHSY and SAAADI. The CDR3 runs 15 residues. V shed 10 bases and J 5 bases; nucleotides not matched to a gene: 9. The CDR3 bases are TGCGCCACCTGGGACAGGGGGCGAATGGATCAGCCCCAGCATTTT. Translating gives CATWDRGRMDQPQHF.

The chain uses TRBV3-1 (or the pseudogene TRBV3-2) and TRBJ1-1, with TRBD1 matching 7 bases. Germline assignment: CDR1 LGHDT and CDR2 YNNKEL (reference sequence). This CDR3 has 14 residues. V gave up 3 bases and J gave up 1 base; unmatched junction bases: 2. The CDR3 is CASSQTGTNTEAFF. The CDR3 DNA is TGTGCCAGCAGCCAGACAGGGACGAACACTGAAGCTTTCTTT.

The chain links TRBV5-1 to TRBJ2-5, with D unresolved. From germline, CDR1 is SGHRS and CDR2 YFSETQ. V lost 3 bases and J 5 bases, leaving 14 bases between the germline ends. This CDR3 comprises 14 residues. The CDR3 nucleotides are TGCGCCAGCAGCTCCCTCGGAGTTGGGGAGACCCAGTACTTC. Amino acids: CASSSLGVGETQYF.

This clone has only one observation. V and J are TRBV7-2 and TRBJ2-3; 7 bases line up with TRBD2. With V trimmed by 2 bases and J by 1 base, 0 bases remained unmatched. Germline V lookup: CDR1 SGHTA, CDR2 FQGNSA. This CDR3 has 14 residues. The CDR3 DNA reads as TGTGCCAGCAGCTTAAGCGGGGGCACAGATACGCAGTATTTT. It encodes CASSLSGGTDTQYF.

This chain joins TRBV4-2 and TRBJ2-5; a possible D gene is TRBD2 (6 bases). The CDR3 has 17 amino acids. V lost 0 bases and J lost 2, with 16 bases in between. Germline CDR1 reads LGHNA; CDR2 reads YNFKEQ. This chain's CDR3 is CASSQDMPGANQETQYF. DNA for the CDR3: TGTGCCAGCAGCCAAGATATGCCGGGAGCCAATCAAGAGACCCAGTACTTC.

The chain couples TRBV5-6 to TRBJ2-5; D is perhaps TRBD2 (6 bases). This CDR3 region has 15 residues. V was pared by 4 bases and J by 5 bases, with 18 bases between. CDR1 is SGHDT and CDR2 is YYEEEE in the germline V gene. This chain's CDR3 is CASSHRTLGGETQYF. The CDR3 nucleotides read TGTGCCAGCAGCCATAGGACCTTAGGAGGGGAGACCCAGTACTTC. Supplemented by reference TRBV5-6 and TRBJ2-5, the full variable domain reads DAGVTQSPTHLIKTRGQQVTLRCSPKSGHDTVSWYQQALGQGPQFIFQYYEEEERQRGNFPDRFSGHQFPNYSSELNVNALLLGDSALYLCASSHRTLGGETQYFGPGTRLLVL.

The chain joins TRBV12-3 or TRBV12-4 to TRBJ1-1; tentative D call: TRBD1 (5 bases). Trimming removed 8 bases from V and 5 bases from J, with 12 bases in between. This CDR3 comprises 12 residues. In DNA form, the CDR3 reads TGTGCCAGCCGGAGCAGGGTGACTGAAGCTTTCTTT. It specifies CASRSRVTEAFF.

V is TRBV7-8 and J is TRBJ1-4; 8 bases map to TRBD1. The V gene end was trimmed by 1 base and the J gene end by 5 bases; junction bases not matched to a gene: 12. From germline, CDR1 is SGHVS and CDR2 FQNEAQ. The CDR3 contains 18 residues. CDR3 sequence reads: CASSLVVALDRENEKLFF. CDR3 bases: TGTGCCAGCAGCTTAGTGGTCGCCTTGGACAGGGAGAATGAAAAACTGTTTTTT.

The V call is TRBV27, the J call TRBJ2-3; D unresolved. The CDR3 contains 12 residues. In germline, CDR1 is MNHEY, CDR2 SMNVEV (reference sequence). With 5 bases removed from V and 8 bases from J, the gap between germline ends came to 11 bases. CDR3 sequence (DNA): TGTGCCAGCAGTCCGCGGCGCAGTACGCAGTATTTT. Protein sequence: CASSPRRSTQYF.

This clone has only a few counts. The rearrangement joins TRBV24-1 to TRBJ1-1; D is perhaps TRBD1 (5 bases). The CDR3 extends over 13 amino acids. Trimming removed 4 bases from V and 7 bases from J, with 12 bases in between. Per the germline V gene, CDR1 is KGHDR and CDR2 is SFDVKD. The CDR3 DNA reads TGTGCCACCAGTGACCCCGGGAGGGGTGAAGCTTTCTTT. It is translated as CATSDPGRGEAFF.

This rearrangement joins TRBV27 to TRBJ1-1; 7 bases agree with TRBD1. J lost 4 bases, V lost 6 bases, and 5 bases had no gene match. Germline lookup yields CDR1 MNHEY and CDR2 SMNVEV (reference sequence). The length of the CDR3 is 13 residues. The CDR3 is CASSPGGRTEAFF. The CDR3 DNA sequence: TGTGCCAGCAGCCCAGGGGGACGCACTGAAGCTTTCTTT.

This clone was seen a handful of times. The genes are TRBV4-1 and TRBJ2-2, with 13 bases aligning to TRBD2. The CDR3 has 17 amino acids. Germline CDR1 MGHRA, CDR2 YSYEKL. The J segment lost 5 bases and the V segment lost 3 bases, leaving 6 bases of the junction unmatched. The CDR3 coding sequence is TGCGCCAGCAGCCACCTCCGGACTAGCGGGGGAACCGGGGAGCTGTTTTTT. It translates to CASSHLRTSGGTGELFF.

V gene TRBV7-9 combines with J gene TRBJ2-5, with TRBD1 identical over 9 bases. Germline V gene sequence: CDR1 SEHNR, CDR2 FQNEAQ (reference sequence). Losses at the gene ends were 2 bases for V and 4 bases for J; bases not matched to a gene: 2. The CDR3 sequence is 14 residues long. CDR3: CASSLTGGAETQYF. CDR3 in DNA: TGTGCCAGCAGCTTAACAGGGGGCGCAGAGACCCAGTACTTC.

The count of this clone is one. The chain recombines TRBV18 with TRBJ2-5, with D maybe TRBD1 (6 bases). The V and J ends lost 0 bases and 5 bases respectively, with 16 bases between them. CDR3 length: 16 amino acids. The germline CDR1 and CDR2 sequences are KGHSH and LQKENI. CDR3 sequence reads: CASSPPGRGSLETQYF. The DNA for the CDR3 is TGTGCCAGCTCACCACCCGGCAGGGGAAGTTTGGAGACCCAGTACTTC.

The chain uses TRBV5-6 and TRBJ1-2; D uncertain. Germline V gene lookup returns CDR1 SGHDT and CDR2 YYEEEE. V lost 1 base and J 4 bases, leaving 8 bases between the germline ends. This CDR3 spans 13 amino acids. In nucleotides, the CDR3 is TGTGCCAGCAGCTTGTCGGGTGGCTATGGCTACACCTTC. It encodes CASSLSGGYGYTF.

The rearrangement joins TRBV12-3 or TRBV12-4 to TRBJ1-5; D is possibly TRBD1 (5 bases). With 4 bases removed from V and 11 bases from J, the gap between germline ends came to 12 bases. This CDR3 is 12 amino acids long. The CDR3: CASSSSQGSQHF. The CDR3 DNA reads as TGTGCCAGCAGTTCCTCGCAGGGCTCCCAGCATTTT.

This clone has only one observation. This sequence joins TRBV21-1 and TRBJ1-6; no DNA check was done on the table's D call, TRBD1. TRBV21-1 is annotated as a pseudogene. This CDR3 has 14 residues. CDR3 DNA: TGTGCCAGCAGCACCCTAGGGGGTAATTCACCCCTCCACTTT. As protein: CASSTLGGNSPLHF.

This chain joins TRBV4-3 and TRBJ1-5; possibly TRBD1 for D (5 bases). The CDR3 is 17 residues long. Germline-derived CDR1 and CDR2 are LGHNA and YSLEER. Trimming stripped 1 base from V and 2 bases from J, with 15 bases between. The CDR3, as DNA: TGCGCCAGCAGCCAAGGTTGGGGCGGGGTTGGCAATCAGCCCCAGCATTTT. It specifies CASSQGWGGVGNQPQHF.

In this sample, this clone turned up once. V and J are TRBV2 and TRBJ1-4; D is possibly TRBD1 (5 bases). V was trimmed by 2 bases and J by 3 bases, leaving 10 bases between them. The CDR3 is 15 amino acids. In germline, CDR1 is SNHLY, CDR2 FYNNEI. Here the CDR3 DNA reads TGTGCCAGCAGTGAAACCGGGGGTTCTAATGAAAAACTGTTTTTT. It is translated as CASSETGGSNEKLFF.

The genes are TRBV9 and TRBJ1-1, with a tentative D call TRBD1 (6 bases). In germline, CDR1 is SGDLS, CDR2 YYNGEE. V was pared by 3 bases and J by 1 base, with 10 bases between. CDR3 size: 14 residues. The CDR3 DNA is TGTGCCAGCAGCGCACAGGGCCAGAACACTGAAGCTTTCTTT. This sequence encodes CASSAQGQNTEAFF.

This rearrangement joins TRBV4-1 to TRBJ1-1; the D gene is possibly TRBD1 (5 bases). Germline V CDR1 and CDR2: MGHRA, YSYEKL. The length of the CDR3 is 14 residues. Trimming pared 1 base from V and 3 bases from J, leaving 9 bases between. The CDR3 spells CASSQVSGDTEAFF. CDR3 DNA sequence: TGCGCCAGCAGCCAAGTTTCGGGGGACACTGAAGCTTTCTTT.